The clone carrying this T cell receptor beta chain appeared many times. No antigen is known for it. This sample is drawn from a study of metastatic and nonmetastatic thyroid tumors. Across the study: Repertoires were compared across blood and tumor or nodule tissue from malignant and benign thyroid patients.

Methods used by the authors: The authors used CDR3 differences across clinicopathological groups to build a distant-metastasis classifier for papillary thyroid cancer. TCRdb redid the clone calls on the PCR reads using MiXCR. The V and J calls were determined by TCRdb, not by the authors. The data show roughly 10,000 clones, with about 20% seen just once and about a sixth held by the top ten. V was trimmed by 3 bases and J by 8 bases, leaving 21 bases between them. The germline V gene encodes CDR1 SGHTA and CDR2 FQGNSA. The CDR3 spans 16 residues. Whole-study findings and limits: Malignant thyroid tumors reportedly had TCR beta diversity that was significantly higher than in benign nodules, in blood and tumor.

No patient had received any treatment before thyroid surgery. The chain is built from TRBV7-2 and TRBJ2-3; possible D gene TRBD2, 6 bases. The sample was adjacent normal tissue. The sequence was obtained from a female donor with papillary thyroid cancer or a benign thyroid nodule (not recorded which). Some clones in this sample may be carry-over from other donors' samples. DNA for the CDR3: TGTGCCAGCAGCTTGACTGGGACTCTAATGAGGGGTACGCAGTATTTT. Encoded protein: CASSLTGTLMRGTQYF.